This T cell receptor beta chain emerged from a study of technical replicates of blood from a handful of donors. Clones were read by immunoSEQ multiplex PCR, and TCRdb kept only the in-frame ones, dropping some. The sample records 80,000 or so clones, 98% being singletons. Sequencing was done on a sample of T cells isolated from PBMCs. The receptor's source is a human donor in good health.

CDR3 protein: CAITQLEGTEAFF. The CDR3 bases are TGTGCCATCACTCAACTAGAGGGCACTGAAGCTTTCTTT. The J gene is TRBJ1-1, the V gene TRBV10-3; D is unclear. CDR3 size: 13 residues. V was trimmed by 7 bases and J by 4 bases, leaving 13 bases between them. CDR1 is ENHRY, CDR2 SYGVKD, per germline.